Following are 9 T cell receptor beta chains from one sample sequenced in a study of blood T cell repertoires in COVID-19. Data came from immunoSEQ multiplex PCR; TCRdb stores just in-frame clones and leaves some out. The sample carries about 300,000 clones, around 87% recorded once. Sequencing input: peripheral blood. Source of these receptors: a man between 70 and 80 years old with acute or convalescent COVID-19.

The chain carries TRBV19 and TRBJ2-5; 9 positions agree with TRBD1. Germline V gene data show CDR1 as LNHDA and CDR2 as SQIVND (reference sequence). The trim removed 5 bases at V and 5 bases at J, leaving 6 bases unmatched. The CDR3 runs to 14 residues. Written as DNA, the CDR3 is TGTGCCAGTAGTCGGACAGGGGTGGCGGAGACCCAGTACTTC. It translates to CASSRTGVAETQYF. Full variable domain (outside the CDR3, taken from reference TRBV19 and TRBJ2-5): DGGITQSPKYLFRKEGQNVTLSCEQNLNHDAMYWYRQDPGQGLRLIYYSQIVNDFQKGDIAEGYSVSREKKESFPLTVTSAQKNPTAFYLCASSRTGVAETQYFGPGTRLLVL.

This chain joins TRBV4-3 and TRBJ1-2; TRBD1 agrees at 7 bases. Germline trimming cut 0 bases from V and 2 bases from J; bases unmatched to any gene: 0. Germline V gene lookup returns CDR1 LGHNA and CDR2 YSLEER. This CDR3 has 14 amino acids. CDR3 region: CASSQEQGNYGYTF. The CDR3 nucleotides read TGCGCCAGCAGCCAAGAACAGGGGAACTATGGCTACACCTTC.

This chain uses TRBV5-4 with TRBJ2-5; TRBD2 aligns across 7 bases. The CDR3 consists of 17 residues. Per the germline V gene, CDR1 is SGHNT and CDR2 is YYREEE (reference sequence). Trimming cost V 4 bases and J 1 base; bases outside gene matches: 13. The CDR3 loop is CASSARAGRRFQETQYF. The CDR3 nucleotides are TGTGCCAGCAGCGCGCGAGCGGGGAGGCGATTCCAAGAGACCCAGTACTTC.

This chain connects TRBV5-1 to TRBJ2-1, with TRBD2 matching 13 bases. The CDR3 is 15 residues long. Germline assignment: CDR1 SGHRS and CDR2 YFSETQ. V gave up 5 bases and J gave up 7 bases; unmatched junction bases: 6. In DNA, the CDR3 is TGCGCCAGCAGGGAAGGACTAGCGGGAGCTAATGAGCAGTTCTTC. This codes for CASREGLAGANEQFF. The full variable domain, completed using reference TRBV5-1 and TRBJ2-1, is KAGVTQTPRYLIKTRGQQVTLSCSPISGHRSVSWYQQTPGQGLQFLFEYFSETQRNKGNFPGRFSGRQFSNSRSEMNVSTLELGDSALYLCASREGLAGANEQFFGPGTRLTVL.

This clone has only a few counts. The chain combines TRBV12-3 or TRBV12-4 with TRBJ2-1, with D possibly TRBD2 on 5 matching bases. There are 12 residues in the CDR3. The V gene lost 4 bases and the J gene lost 10 bases, with 11 bases spanning the gap. The CDR3 region is CASSYYGEEQFF. The CDR3 DNA reads as TGTGCCAGCAGTTATTATGGGGAGGAGCAGTTCTTC.

The CDR3 coding sequence is TGTGCCAGCAGTGTGCAGGGGGGAACTGAAGCTTTCTTT. Translating it yields CASSVQGGTEAFF. The chain is built from TRBV2 and TRBJ1-1; 7 bases are a match to TRBD1. This CDR3 is 13 amino acids long. V dropped 4 bases and J dropped 5; count of bases not matched to a gene: 4. Looked up from germline, CDR1 is SNHLY and CDR2 is FYNNEI.

The J gene is TRBJ2-6, the V gene TRBV28; possibly TRBD2 for D (6 bases). Trimming cost V 5 bases and J 2 bases, with 16 bases left between them. Germline CDR1 MDHEN, CDR2 SYDVKM. The CDR3 length is 17 residues. CDR3 residues: CASSKPGRWTGANVLTF. The CDR3 nucleotides are TGTGCCAGCAGTAAGCCAGGGAGGTGGACTGGGGCCAACGTCCTGACTTTC.

J is TRBJ1-1 and V is TRBV30, with 11 bases aligning to TRBD1. CDR1 GTSNPN and CDR2 SVGIG come from the germline V gene (reference sequence). Germline trimming cut 2 bases from V and 4 bases from J; bases unmatched to any gene: 6. The CDR3 sequence is 15 residues long. CDR3 amino acids: CAWSPGDRGTTEAFF. The CDR3 DNA sequence: TGTGCCTGGAGTCCCGGGGACAGGGGGACCACTGAAGCTTTCTTT.

In DNA form, the CDR3 reads TGTGCCAGCAGCCACATGGCGGCTAGCGGGAGGACATACTCCTACGAGCAGTACTTC. This sequence encodes CASSHMAASGRTYSYEQYF. This chain joins TRBV7-2 and TRBJ2-7; 11 bases line up with TRBD2. After removal of 5 bases from V and 0 bases from J, the junction contained 15 bases not matched to a gene. Germline CDR1 is SGHTA and CDR2 is FQGNSA. The CDR3 sequence is 19 residues long.